This TCR beta chain emerged from a study of cytomegalovirus exposure and HLA in healthy donors. Study-wide background: Unique TCRs from HLA-typed donors, around 93 million of them, were held in an early data release.

This CDR3 region has 15 residues. Per the germline V gene, CDR1 is SNHLY and CDR2 is FYNNEI. Between the trimmed V and J ends, which lost 2 bases and 6 bases, there was a span of 15 bases. PCR involved 60 Vbeta and 13 Jbeta primers. Generated by immunoSEQ multiplex PCR, the TCRdb table keeps only in-frame clones and is missing some. The sample records about 78,000 clones, roughly 80% being singletons. This receptor was taken from a woman in her fifties or sixties in good health and CMV-seropositive. This rearrangement joins TRBV2 to TRBJ2-3, with a weak D call TRBD2 (5 bases). The sequencing input was PBMCs. CDR3 nucleotides: TGTGCCAGCAGTGAATCGGGGTTGGGTGGGGATACGCAGTATTTT. Amino acids: CASSESGLGGDTQYF. The full variable domain, completed using reference TRBV2 and TRBJ2-3, is EPEVTQTPSHQVTQMGQEVILRCVPISNHLYFYWYRQILGQKVEFLVSFYNNEISEKSEIFDDQFSVERPDGSNFTLKIRSTKLEDSAMYFCASSESGLGGDTQYFGPGTRLTVL.